Each of the 9 T cell receptor beta chains below was sequenced from the same sample in a study of blood T cell repertoires in COVID-19. Generated by immunoSEQ multiplex PCR, the TCRdb table keeps only in-frame clones and is missing some. The sample contains 150,000 or so clones, approximately 84% of which appear only once. The sequencing sample was made of peripheral blood. These receptors all come from a man in his late teens or twenties with active or convalescent COVID-19.

This clone turned up a few times. This sequence joins TRBV11-2 and TRBJ1-4; tentative D call: TRBD1 (5 bases). CDR3 length: 15 residues. Trimming stripped 1 base from V and 4 bases from J, with 10 bases between. Germline V gene data show CDR1 as SGHAT and CDR2 as FQNNGV. DNA for the CDR3: TGTGCCAGCAGCTTAGGAGACAGAGATAATGAAAAACTGTTTTTT. Protein: CASSLGDRDNEKLFF. Using reference TRBV11-2 and TRBJ1-4 for the parts outside the CDR3, the full variable domain is EAGVAQSPRYKIIEKRQSVAFWCNPISGHATLYWYQQILGQGPKLLIQFQNNGVVDDSQLPKDRFSAERLKGVDSTLKIQPAKLEDSAVYLCASSLGDRDNEKLFFGSGTQLSVL.

The chain's CDR3 is CASSVDGTGGNEQYF. For the CDR3, the DNA is TGTGCCAGTAGTGTGGATGGGACAGGGGGGAACGAGCAGTACTTC. The chain uses TRBV19 and TRBJ2-7; 11 bases agree with TRBD1. Per germline, CDR1 LNHDA and CDR2 SQIVND (reference sequence). This CDR3 has 15 amino acids. J lost 5 bases, V lost 5 bases, and 8 bases had no gene match.

This sequence joins TRBV4-2 and TRBJ1-1, with D uncertain. The germline V gene encodes CDR1 LGHNA and CDR2 YNFKEQ. CDR3 length: 18 residues. V lost 2 bases and J lost 2, with 21 bases in between. The CDR3 spells CASSQIRGNKRVNTEAFF. The CDR3 region has the DNA TGTGCCAGCAGCCAAATTCGCGGGAACAAAAGGGTAAACACTGAAGCTTTCTTT.

The chain carries TRBV3-1 (or the pseudogene TRBV3-2) and TRBJ2-1; 9 bases match TRBD2. CDR3 length equals 13 residues. J lost 7 bases, V lost 8 bases, and 6 bases had no gene match. Germline CDR1 LGHDT, CDR2 YNNKEL (reference sequence). CDR3 protein: CASGRGGGNEQFF. In DNA form, the CDR3 reads TGTGCCAGCGGGCGGGGGGGCGGTAATGAGCAGTTCTTC.

The chain recombines TRBV2 with TRBJ2-2; 8 nucleotides agree with TRBD2. The ends lost 9 bases at V and 6 bases at J; junction bases unmatched: 3. CDR1 is SNHLY, CDR2 FYNNEI, per germline. The CDR3 has 12 amino acids. The CDR3: CASSGNAGELFF. In DNA, the CDR3 is TGTGCCAGTAGCGGGAATGCCGGGGAGCTGTTTTTT.

This clone was seen a single time. Here the CDR3 reads CASSLGVRGETQYF. For the CDR3, the DNA is TGTGCCAGCAGCTTGGGGGTCAGGGGAGAGACCCAGTACTTC. This chain uses TRBV5-5 with TRBJ2-5, with a weak D call TRBD1 (6 bases). The CDR3 consists of 14 residues. The V gene's germline CDR1 is SGHKS and CDR2 YYEKEE (reference sequence). Trimming removed 0 bases at V and 4 bases at J, with 10 bases between. The variable domain in full, with the rest retrieved from reference TRBV5-5 and TRBJ2-5, is DAGVTQSPTHLIKTRGQQVTLRCSPISGHKSVSWYQQVLGQGPQFIFQYYEKEERGRGNFPDRFSARQFPNYSSELNVNALLLGDSALYLCASSLGVRGETQYFGPGTRLLVL.

The chain links TRBV11-2 to TRBJ1-3; D gene unclear. Germline values: CDR1 SGHAT, CDR2 FQNNGV. This CDR3 is 19 amino acids long. V was trimmed by 1 base and J by 0 bases, leaving 19 bases between them. CDR3 sequence (DNA): TGTGCCAGCAGCTTAGTTTCATCTGGAGGTTTTTACTCTGGAAACACCATATATTTT. This encodes CASSLVSSGGFYSGNTIYF.

J is TRBJ1-2 and V is TRBV6-5; possible D gene TRBD1, 6 bases. CDR3 length: 13 amino acids. Germline V CDR1 and CDR2: MNHEY, SVGAGI. V gave up 7 bases and J gave up 7 bases, with 16 bases separating them. This chain's CDR3 is CASTNGGARGYTF. CDR3 coding DNA: TGTGCCAGCACCAACGGGGGGGCGCGTGGCTACACCTTC.

Here the CDR3 DNA reads TGTGCCAGCAGCCAGGGACAGGGGGCGATGTACGAGCAGTACTTC. Its translation is CASSQGQGAMYEQYF. This chain joins TRBV3-1 (or the pseudogene TRBV3-2) and TRBJ2-7; 12 bases are shared with TRBD1. Trimming removed 3 bases from V and 4 bases from J; junction bases left unmatched: 4. This CDR3 has 15 amino acids. Germline V gene lookup returns CDR1 LGHDT and CDR2 YNNKEL (reference sequence).